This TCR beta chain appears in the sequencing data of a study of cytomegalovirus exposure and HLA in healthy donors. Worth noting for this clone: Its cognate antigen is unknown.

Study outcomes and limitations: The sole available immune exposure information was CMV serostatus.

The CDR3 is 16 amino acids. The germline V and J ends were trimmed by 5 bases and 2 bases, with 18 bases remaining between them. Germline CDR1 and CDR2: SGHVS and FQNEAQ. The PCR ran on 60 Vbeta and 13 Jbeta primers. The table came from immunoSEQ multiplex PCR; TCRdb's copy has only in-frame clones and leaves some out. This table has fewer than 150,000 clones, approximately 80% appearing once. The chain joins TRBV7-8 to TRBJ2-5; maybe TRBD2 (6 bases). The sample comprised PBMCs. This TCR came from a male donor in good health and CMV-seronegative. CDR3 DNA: TGTGCCAGCAGCGCGGGACGGACTATACCTCAAGAGACCCAGTACTTC. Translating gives CASSAGRTIPQETQYF.